This TCR beta chain was obtained from a study of siplizumab effects on memory and regulatory T cells. Overall study findings and caveats: Unstimulated subsets captured only a minor fraction of alloreactive clones. Naive T cells appeared more varied than memory cells and looked like key alloresponse contributors.

Details on this clone: Its matching antigen is unknown.

The table came from immunoSEQ multiplex PCR; TCRdb's copy has only in-frame clones and leaves some out. The table has around 86,000 clones, around 94% seen once. Sequenced: non-Treg CD4+ T cells sorted from blood. The sequence derives from a human donor in good health.

The CDR3: CASSLAELAGAGEQFF. DNA of the CDR3: TGCGCCAGCAGCTTGGCCGAACTAGCGGGAGCTGGTGAGCAGTTCTTC. V gene TRBV5-1 combines with J gene TRBJ2-1, with 11 nucleotides matching TRBD2. There are 16 residues in the CDR3. Trimming removed 0 bases from V and 9 bases from J; junction bases left unmatched: 8. CDR1 SGHRS and CDR2 YFSETQ come from the germline V gene.